Listed below are T cell receptor beta chains from one sample, sequenced in a study of blood T cell repertoires in COVID-19. Method: immunoSEQ multiplex PCR; TCRdb's copy keeps in-frame clones and lacks some. This table has around 250,000 clones, about 87% appearing once. The material sequenced was PBMCs or T cells enriched from blood (not recorded which). The receptor source for this set is a woman between 35 and 50 years old who had been exposed to COVID-19. Each CDR3 is given with its conserved first and last residue. D genes are given only for firm matches. Size is stated for part of the rows, as once, few or many counts, or as a class when the clone is expanded.

v_gene	d_gene	j_gene	abundance	CDR3nt	CDR3aa
TRBV7-2	TRBD1	TRBJ1-2	.	TGTGCCAGCAGACCTGGGACAGGGGACTATGGCTACACCTTC	CASRPGTGDYGYTF
TRBV28	.	TRBJ2-3	.	TGTGCCAGCAGTTTAACTACAGATACGCAGTATTTT	CASSLTTDTQYF
TRBV3-1/TRBV3-2	TRBD2	TRBJ2-3	.	TGTGCCAGCAGCCAAGATTTAGCGGGGGGCGTGCGAACGCAGTATTTT	CASSQDLAGGVRTQYF
TRBV6-4	TRBD2	TRBJ2-1	.	TGTGCCAGCTCCCCCAAGGCTAGCGGCTACAATGAGCAGTTCTTC	CASSPKASGYNEQFF
TRBV20-1	TRBD2	TRBJ2-2	.	TGCAGTGCTATTGATAGCGGGCATAACACCGGGGAGCTGTTTTTT	CSAIDSGHNTGELFF
TRBV9	TRBD1	TRBJ1-1	.	TGTGCCAGCAGCGTCACAGGGGGAGGCTCTGAAGCTTTCTTT	CASSVTGGGSEAFF
TRBV3-1/TRBV3-2	.	TRBJ1-1	.	TGTGCCAGCAGCCAAAGACAGCCTTCCCGGGACACTGAAGCTTTCTTT	CASSQRQPSRDTEAFF
TRBV19	TRBD1	TRBJ2-2	.	TGTGCCAGTAGACCGGGACAGCTGAACACCGGGGAGCTGTTTTTT	CASRPGQLNTGELFF
TRBV14	.	TRBJ2-5	.	TGTGCCAGCAGCCAAGGCTGGGCAGCGCGGAGGGAGACCCAGTACTTC	CASSQGWAARRETQYF
TRBV7-2	TRBD1	TRBJ1-4	.	TGTGCCAGCAGCGGACAGGCAACTAATGAAAAACTGTTTTTT	CASSGQATNEKLFF
TRBV5-4	.	TRBJ2-2	.	TGTGCCAGCAGCCCGGGGGGCCCGAACACCGGGGAGCTGTTTTTT	CASSPGGPNTGELFF
TRBV2	TRBD1	TRBJ1-4	.	TGTGCCAGCAGTGAGGGGACAGTTAATGAAAAACTGTTTTTT	CASSEGTVNEKLFF
TRBV7-3	TRBD1	TRBJ1-1	once	TGTGCCAGCAGCCCGAACAGGGGGGACACTGAAGCTTTCTTT	CASSPNRGDTEAFF
TRBV2	.	TRBJ2-7	.	TGTGCCAGCAGTGACGGTCGCGGAAGGCGAAAGTACTTC	CASSDGRGRRKYF
TRBV7-9	.	TRBJ2-3	.	TGTGCCAGCAGCTCGCTGGGGGGGGGCCTTTCAGATACGCAGTATTTT	CASSSLGGGLSDTQYF
TRBV19	.	TRBJ1-1	.	TGTGCCAGTAGTACCCCGACACCCCCGGCGAATGAAGCTTTCTTT	CASSTPTPPANEAFF
TRBV10-2	.	TRBJ1-6	.	TGCGCCAGCAGTGAGGGCGGACTCTCCTATAATTCACCCCTCCACTTT	CASSEGGLSYNSPLHF
TRBV7-9	TRBD1	TRBJ2-5	.	TGTGCCAGCAGCCGCGCAGGGGGAGCCGAGACCCAGTACTTC	CASSRAGGAETQYF
TRBV6-4	.	TRBJ2-5	.	TGTGCCAGCAGTGACTCGAGGGAACAAGAGACCCAGTACTTC	CASSDSREQETQYF
TRBV19	.	TRBJ1-2	.	TGTGCCAGTAGTTACGGGAATGGCTACACCTTC	CASSYGNGYTF
TRBV13	TRBD1	TRBJ2-5	once	TGTGCCAGCAGCTTCCAGGGACAGGGGGTTATAGAGACCCAGTACTTC	CASSFQGQGVIETQYF
TRBV25-1	.	TRBJ2-4	.	TGTGCCACCCTAGGCAGCGGACCCAAAAACATTCAGTACTTC	CATLGSGPKNIQYF
TRBV7-9	.	TRBJ2-6	.	TGTGCCAGCAGCTCTAGAGGTGGGGCCAACGTCCTGACTTTC	CASSSRGGANVLTF
TRBV7-2	TRBD2	TRBJ2-7	once	TGTGCCAGCAGCTTTCGTACTAGCGGGCCTAGAAACTCCTACGAGCAGTACTTC	CASSFRTSGPRNSYEQYF
TRBV5-6	.	TRBJ1-3	few	TGTGCCAGCAGCCGCGGACTGAGCTCTGGAAACACCATATATTTT	CASSRGLSSGNTIYF
TRBV19	TRBD2	TRBJ2-2	few	TGTGCCAGTAGTTGGGGCGGGGGAACCGGGGAGCTGTTTTTT	CASSWGGGTGELFF
TRBV5-5	TRBD2	TRBJ2-7	.	TGTGCCAGCAACTACCGCGGGGGATCCTACGAGCAGTACTTC	CASNYRGGSYEQYF
TRBV10-3	.	TRBJ2-2	many	TGTGCCATCAGTGAGTCGTGGAGTAACACCGGGGAGCTGTTTTTT	CAISESWSNTGELFF
TRBV18	TRBD1	TRBJ1-1	.	TGTGCCAGCTCGACCCAGGGGGCCGGCACTGAAGCTTTCTTT	CASSTQGAGTEAFF
TRBV7-8	.	TRBJ2-3	.	TGTGCCAGCAGCGCGGCCCTGACAGGTCAAGGGGATACGCAGTATTTT	CASSAALTGQGDTQYF
TRBV4-2	.	TRBJ1-1	.	TGTGCCAGCAGCCAAGCTTCACAGGGCACTGAAGCTTTCTTT	CASSQASQGTEAFF
TRBV9	.	TRBJ2-7	.	TGTGCCAGCAGCGCATATGGGACGGGAGCCTACGAGCAGTACTTC	CASSAYGTGAYEQYF
TRBV11-3	.	TRBJ2-1	.	TGTGCCAGCAGCTATGGACACCCTGAGCAGTTCTTC	CASSYGHPEQFF
TRBV3-1/TRBV3-2	.	TRBJ1-2	.	TGTGCCAGCAGCCAAGGGTCAGGTGGCTACACCTTC	CASSQGSGGYTF
TRBV6-5	TRBD1	TRBJ2-2	.	TGTGCCACCAACAGGGGCCTGAACACCGGGGAGCTGTTTTTT	CATNRGLNTGELFF
TRBV25-1	.	TRBJ1-4	.	TGTGCCAGCAGTGCGAGGGACACCCATGAAAAACTGTTTTTT	CASSARDTHEKLFF
TRBV30	TRBD1	TRBJ1-1	.	TGTGCCTGGAGTACAGGGGCTTTGGCTGAAGCTTTCTTT	CAWSTGALAEAFF
TRBV6-2/TRBV6-3	.	TRBJ2-4	.	TGTGCCAGCAGTTACGAAACCCAGCTAGGCAAAAACATTCAGTACTTC	CASSYETQLGKNIQYF
TRBV5-1	.	TRBJ1-6	.	TGCGCCAGCAGCTCCCAACGAGATTCACCCCTCCACTTT	CASSSQRDSPLHF
TRBV7-6	.	TRBJ1-5	.	TGTGCCAGCAGCTTAGCTGGGGCGGACCAGCCCCAGCATTTT	CASSLAGADQPQHF
TRBV7-6	.	TRBJ1-1	.	TGTGCCAGCAGCTTAGGGGCGGGGGCCGCTTTCTTT	CASSLGAGAAFF
TRBV7-9	.	TRBJ2-3	.	TGTGCCAGCAGGTCACCCCTCCCCGGGGGTACGCAGTATTTT	CASRSPLPGGTQYF
TRBV10-2	.	TRBJ1-6	.	TGCGCCAGCAGTGTGGCAGGCCCAGGTTCACCCCTCCACTTT	CASSVAGPGSPLHF
TRBV7-6	.	TRBJ1-1	once	TGTGCCAGCAGCTTAGAGGGACACCAGAACACTGAAGCTTTCTTT	CASSLEGHQNTEAFF
TRBV7-6	TRBD1	TRBJ1-6	.	TGTGCCAGCAGCTTACGGGAACAGGGGAACTCACCCCTCCACTTT	CASSLREQGNSPLHF
TRBV30	.	TRBJ2-7	.	TGTGCCTGGAGTGTTGATGGGACAAGCTCCTACGAGCAGTACTTC	CAWSVDGTSSYEQYF
TRBV20-1	.	TRBJ1-5	.	TGCAGTGCTAGTTCCTCCAATCAGCCCCAGCATTTT	CSASSSNQPQHF